Detailed here is one TCR beta chain. Assay used: immunoSEQ multiplex PCR; TCRdb lists only in-frame clones, some missing. This sample yields 45,000 to 55,000 clones, of which roughly 84% are seen a single time; 1% to 1.3% belongs to the top ten. The data stem from a study of OX40 agonist ivuxolimab in advanced cancers. Study-wide context: Intravenous ivuxolimab was administered to patients every 2 weeks at 0.01 to 10 mg/kg.

Germline CDR1 is SGHAT and CDR2 is FQNNGV. With 4 bases removed from V and 2 bases from J, the gap between germline ends came to 16 bases. The CDR3 totals 16 residues. Sample: CD4+ or CD8+ T cells sorted from blood, taken in a trial of the OX40 agonist ivuxolimab. The TCR sequence derives from an adult with an advanced solid tumor such as melanoma, head and neck, liver or kidney cancer. This chain joins TRBV11-2 and TRBJ2-3; unclear D gene. The CDR3 reads CASSSRAPPFTDTQYF. In nucleotides, the CDR3 is TGTGCCAGCAGCTCTAGAGCCCCTCCTTTCACAGATACGCAGTATTTT.